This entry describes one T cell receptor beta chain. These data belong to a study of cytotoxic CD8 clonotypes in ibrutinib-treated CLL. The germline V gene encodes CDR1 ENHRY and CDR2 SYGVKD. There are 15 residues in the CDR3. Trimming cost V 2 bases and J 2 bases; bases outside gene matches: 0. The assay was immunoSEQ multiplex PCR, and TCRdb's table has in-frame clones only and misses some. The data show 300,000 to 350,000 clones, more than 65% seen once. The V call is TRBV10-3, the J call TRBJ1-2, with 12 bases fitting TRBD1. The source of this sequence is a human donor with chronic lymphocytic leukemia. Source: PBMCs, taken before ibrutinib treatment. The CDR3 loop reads CAISEGTGGNYGYTF. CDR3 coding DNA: TGTGCCATCAGTGAGGGGACAGGGGGCAACTATGGCTACACCTTC.